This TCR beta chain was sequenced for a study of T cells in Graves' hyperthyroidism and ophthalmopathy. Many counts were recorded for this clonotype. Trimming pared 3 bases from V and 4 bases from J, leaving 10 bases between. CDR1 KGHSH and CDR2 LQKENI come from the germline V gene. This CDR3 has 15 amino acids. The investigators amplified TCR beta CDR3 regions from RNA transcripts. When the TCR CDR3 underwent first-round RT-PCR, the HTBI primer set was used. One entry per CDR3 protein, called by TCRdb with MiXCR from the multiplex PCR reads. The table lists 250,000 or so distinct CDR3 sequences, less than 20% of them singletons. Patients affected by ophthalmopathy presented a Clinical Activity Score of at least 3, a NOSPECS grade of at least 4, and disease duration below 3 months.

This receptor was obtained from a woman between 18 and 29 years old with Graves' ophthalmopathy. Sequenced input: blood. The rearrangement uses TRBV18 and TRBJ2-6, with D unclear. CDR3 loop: CASSPSGAGANVLTF. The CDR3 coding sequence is TGTGCCAGCTCACCTAGTGGAGCCGGGGCCAACGTCCTGACTTTC.